These 3 T cell receptor beta chains were all obtained from the same sample, sequenced in a study of T and B cells in COVID-19 patients. TRB rearrangements were amplified by multiplex PCR with BIOMED2 TRB-A/B primers. TCRdb recomputed calls from the multiplex PCR reads with MiXCR, one row per CDR3 protein. The sample has approximately 15,000 distinct CDR3 sequences; around 30% are singletons. TRB was amplified from approximately 250-500 ng of blood genomic DNA. The sequencing sample was made of blood. The source of these receptors is a human donor who had recovered from COVID-19.

This clonotype was seen repeatedly, ten times or more. J is TRBJ1-2 and V is TRBV6-5; D is undetermined. The CDR3 is 16 amino acids. Germline V lookup: CDR1 MNHEY, CDR2 SVGAGI. V was pared by 6 bases and J by 2 bases, with 19 bases between. CDR3 loop: CASRSTLGQVNYGYTF. CDR3 nucleotides: TGTGCCAGCAGATCAACTCTCGGGCAGGTCAACTATGGCTACACCTTC.

The rearrangement links TRBV19 to TRBJ1-2; D not certain. The CDR3 is 15 amino acids. Germline CDR1 is LNHDA and CDR2 is SQIVND (reference sequence). Deletions cut 0 bases from V and 8 bases from J, with 16 bases between. CDR3 sequence (DNA): TGTGCCAGTAGTATAGATCGGACGGGTCTTCGCGGCTACACCTTC. Residues: CASSIDRTGLRGYTF. The whole variable domain, remainder taken from reference TRBV19 and TRBJ1-2, is DGGITQSPKYLFRKEGQNVTLSCEQNLNHDAMYWYRQDPGQGLRLIYYSQIVNDFQKGDIAEGYSVSREKKESFPLTVTSAQKNPTAFYLCASSIDRTGLRGYTFGSGTRLTVV.

In its sample, this clonotype was seen a few times. A much larger clone lies a single base off, so this may be a read error. The chain uses TRBV19 and TRBJ1-6; perhaps TRBD1 as D (6 bases). From germline, CDR1 is LNHDA and CDR2 SQIVND (reference sequence). The CDR3 is 13 residues long. In nucleotides, the CDR3 is TGTGCCAGTAGTGGGACATCCAATTCACCCCTCAACTTT. Amino acids: CASSGTSNSPLNF. Filled out from reference TRBV19 and TRBJ1-6, the complete variable domain reads DGGITQSPKYLFRKEGQNVTLSCEQNLNHDAMYWYRQDPGQGLRLIYYSQIVNDFQKGDIAEGYSVSREKKESFPLTVTSAQKNPTAFYLCASSGTSNSPLNFGNGTRLTVT.